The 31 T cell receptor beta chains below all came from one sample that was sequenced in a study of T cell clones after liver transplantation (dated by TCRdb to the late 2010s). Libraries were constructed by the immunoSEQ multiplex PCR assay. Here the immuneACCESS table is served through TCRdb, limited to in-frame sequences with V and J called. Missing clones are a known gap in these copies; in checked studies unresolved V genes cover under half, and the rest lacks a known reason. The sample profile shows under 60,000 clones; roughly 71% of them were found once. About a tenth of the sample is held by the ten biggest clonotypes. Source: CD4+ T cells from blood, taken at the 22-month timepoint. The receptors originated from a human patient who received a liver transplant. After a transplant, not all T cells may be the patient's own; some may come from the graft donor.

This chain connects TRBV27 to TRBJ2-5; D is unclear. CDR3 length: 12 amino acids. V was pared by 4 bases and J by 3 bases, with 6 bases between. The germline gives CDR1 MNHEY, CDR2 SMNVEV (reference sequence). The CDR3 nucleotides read TGTGCCAGCAGTTCCCCAGAAGAGACCCAGTACTTC. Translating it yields CASSSPEETQYF.

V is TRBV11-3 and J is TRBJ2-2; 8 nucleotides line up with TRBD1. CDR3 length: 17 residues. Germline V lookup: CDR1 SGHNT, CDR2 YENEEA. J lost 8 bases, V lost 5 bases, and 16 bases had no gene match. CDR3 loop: CASSNGIGQGRKGELFF. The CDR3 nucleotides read TGTGCCAGCAGCAATGGAATAGGACAGGGAAGAAAAGGGGAGCTGTTTTTT.

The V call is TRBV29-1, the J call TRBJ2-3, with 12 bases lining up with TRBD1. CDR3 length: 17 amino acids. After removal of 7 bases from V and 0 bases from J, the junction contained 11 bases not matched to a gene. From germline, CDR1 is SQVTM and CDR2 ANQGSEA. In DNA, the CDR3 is TGCAGCGCTTCTAGGGGACAGGGGGCCCTTAGCACAGATACGCAGTATTTT. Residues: CSASRGQGALSTDTQYF.

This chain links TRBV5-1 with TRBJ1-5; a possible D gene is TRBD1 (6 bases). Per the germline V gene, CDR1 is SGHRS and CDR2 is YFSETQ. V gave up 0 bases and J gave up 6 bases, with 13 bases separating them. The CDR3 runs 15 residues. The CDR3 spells CASSLGPGEGQPQHF. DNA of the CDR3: TGCGCCAGCAGCTTGGGGCCAGGGGAGGGTCAGCCCCAGCATTTT.

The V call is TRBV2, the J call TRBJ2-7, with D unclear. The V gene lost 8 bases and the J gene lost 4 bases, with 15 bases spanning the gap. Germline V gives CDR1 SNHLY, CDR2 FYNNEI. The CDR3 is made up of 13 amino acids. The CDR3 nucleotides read TGTGCCAGCGGGATTTCTGGGTCGTACGAGCAGTACTTC. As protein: CASGISGSYEQYF.

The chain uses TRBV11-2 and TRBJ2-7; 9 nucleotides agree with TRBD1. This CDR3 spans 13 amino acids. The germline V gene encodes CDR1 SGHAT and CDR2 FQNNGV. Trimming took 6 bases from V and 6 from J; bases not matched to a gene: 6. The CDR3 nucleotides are TGTGCCAGCAGACGCGACAGGGGGGGCGAGCAGTACTTC. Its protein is CASRRDRGGEQYF.

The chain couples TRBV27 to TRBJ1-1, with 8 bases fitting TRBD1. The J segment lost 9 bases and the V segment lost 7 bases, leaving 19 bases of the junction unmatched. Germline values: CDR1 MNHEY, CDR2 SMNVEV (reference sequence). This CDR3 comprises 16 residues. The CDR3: CASTTAAGQEPLKAFF. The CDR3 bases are TGTGCCAGCACCACCGCCGCGGGACAGGAACCCTTGAAAGCTTTCTTT.

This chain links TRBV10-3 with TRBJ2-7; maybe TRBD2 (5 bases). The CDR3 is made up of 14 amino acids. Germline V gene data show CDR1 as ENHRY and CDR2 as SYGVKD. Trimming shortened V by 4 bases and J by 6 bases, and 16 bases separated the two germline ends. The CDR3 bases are TGTGCCATCAGTGCGCGAGCACTAGGAGCCGAGCAGTACTTC. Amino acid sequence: CAISARALGAEQYF.

CDR3 DNA sequence: TGTGCCGGGGGGGAGTCGAGGAATTCACCCCTCCACTTT. This sequence encodes CAGGESRNSPLHF. This chain links TRBV7-5 with TRBJ1-6. TRBV7-5 is designated a pseudogene. The CDR3 extends over 13 amino acids.

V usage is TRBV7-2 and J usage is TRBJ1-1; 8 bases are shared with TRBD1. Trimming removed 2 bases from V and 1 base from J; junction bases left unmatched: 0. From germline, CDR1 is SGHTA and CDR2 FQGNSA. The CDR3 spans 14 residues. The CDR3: CASSLQGANTEAFF. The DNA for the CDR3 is TGTGCCAGCAGCTTACAGGGGGCGAACACTGAAGCTTTCTTT. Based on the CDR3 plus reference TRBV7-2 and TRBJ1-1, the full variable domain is GAGVSQSPSNKVTEKGKDVELRCDPISGHTALYWYRQSLGQGLEFLIYFQGNSAPDKSGLPSDRFSAERTGGSVSTLTIQRTQQEDSAVYLCASSLQGANTEAFFGQGTRLTVV.

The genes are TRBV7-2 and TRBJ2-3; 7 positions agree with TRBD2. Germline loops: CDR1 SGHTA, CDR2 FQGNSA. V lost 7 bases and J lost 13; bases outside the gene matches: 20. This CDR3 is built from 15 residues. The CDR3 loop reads CASTSSWRGRSDEYF. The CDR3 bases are TGTGCCAGCACCTCTTCTTGGCGGGGGAGATCGGACGAGTATTTT.

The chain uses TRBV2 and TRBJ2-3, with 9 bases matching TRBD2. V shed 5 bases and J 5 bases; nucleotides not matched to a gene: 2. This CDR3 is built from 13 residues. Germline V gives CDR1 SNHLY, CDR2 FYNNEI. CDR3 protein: CASSRRGGDTQYF. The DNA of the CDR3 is TGTGCCAGCAGTCGGCGGGGGGGAGATACGCAGTATTTT. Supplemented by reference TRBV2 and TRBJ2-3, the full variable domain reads EPEVTQTPSHQVTQMGQEVILRCVPISNHLYFYWYRQILGQKVEFLVSFYNNEISEKSEIFDDQFSVERPDGSNFTLKIRSTKLEDSAMYFCASSRRGGDTQYFGPGTRLTVL.

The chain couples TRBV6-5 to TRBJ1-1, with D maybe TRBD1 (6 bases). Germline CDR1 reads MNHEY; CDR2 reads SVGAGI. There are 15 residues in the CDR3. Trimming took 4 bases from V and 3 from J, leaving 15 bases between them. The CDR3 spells CASSFSGGGYTEAFF. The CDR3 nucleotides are TGTGCCAGCAGTTTTTCCGGGGGCGGCTACACTGAAGCTTTCTTT.

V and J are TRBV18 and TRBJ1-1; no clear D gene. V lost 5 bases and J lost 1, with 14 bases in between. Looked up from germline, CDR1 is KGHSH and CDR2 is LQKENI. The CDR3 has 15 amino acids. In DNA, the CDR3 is TGTGCCAGCTCAACCGGGCACAGTCGGAACACTGAAGCTTTCTTT. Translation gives CASSTGHSRNTEAFF.

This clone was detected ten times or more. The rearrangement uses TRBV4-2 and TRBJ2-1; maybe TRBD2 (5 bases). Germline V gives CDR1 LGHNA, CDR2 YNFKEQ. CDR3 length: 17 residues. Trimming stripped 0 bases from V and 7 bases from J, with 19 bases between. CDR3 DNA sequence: TGTGCCAGCAGCCAAGAAGCCGGGGATAAAGCAAGGAATGAGCAGTTCTTC. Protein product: CASSQEAGDKARNEQFF.

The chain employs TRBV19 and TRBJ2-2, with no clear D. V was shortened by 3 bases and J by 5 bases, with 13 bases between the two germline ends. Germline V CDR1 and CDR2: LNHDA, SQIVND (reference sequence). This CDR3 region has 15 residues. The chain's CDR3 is CASSIRAHLTGELFF. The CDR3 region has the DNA TGTGCCAGTAGTATTCGGGCACATCTTACCGGGGAGCTGTTTTTT.

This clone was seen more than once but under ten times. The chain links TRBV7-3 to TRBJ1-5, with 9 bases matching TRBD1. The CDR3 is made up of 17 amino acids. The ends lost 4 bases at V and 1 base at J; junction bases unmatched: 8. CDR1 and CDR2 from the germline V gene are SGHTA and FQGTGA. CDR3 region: CASSWTGDWTSNQPQHF. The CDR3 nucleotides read TGTGCCAGCAGCTGGACAGGGGATTGGACGAGCAATCAGCCCCAGCATTTT.

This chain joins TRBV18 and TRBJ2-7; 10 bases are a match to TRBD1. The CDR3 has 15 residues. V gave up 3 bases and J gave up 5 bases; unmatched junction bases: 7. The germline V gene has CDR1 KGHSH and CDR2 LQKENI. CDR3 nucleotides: TGTGCCAGCTCACCGGCCCGGGACAGGGGCCACGAGCAGTACTTC. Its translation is CASSPARDRGHEQYF.

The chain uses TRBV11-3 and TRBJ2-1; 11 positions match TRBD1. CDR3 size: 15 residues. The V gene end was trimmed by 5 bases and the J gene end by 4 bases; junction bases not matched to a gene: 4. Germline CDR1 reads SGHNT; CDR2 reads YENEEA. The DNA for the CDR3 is TGTGCCAGCAGCCACGGGACAGGGGGGTACAATGAGCAGTTCTTC. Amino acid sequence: CASSHGTGGYNEQFF.

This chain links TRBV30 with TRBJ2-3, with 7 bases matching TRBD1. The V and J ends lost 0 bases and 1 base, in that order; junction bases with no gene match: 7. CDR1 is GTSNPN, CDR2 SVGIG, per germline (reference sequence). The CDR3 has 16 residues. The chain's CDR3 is CAWSVRQGIRTDTQYF. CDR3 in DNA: TGTGCCTGGAGTGTCCGACAGGGAATACGCACAGATACGCAGTATTTT. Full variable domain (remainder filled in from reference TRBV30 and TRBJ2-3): SQTIHQWPATLVQPVGSPLSLECTVEGTSNPNLYWYRQAAGRGLQLLFYSVGIGQISSEVPQNLSASRPQDRQFILSSKKLLLSDSGFYLCAWSVRQGIRTDTQYFGPGTRLTVL.

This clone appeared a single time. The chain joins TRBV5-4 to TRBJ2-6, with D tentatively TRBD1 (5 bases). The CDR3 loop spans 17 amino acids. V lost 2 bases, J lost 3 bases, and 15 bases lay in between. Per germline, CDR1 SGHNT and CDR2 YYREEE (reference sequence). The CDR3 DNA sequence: TGTGCCAGCAGCTTTGACCCCCAGGGCGGTGGGGCCAACGTCCTGACTTTC. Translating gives CASSFDPQGGGANVLTF.

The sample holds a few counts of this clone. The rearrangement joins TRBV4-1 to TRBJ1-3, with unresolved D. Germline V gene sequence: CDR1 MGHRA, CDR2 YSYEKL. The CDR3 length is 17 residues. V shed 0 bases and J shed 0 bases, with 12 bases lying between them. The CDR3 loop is CASSQEGQPNSGNTIYF. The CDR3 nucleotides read TGCGCCAGCAGCCAAGAAGGCCAGCCCAACTCTGGAAACACCATATATTTT.

CDR3 DNA: TGCGCCAGCAGCGCAATCGGGGGTTATAATTCACCCCTCCACTTT. Amino acids: CASSAIGGYNSPLHF. The chain joins TRBV5-1 to TRBJ1-6; the D gene is possibly TRBD1 (5 bases). The CDR3 is made up of 15 amino acids. V lost 4 bases to trimming and J lost 4 bases, with 12 bases between them. CDR1 and CDR2 from the germline V gene are SGHRS and YFSETQ.

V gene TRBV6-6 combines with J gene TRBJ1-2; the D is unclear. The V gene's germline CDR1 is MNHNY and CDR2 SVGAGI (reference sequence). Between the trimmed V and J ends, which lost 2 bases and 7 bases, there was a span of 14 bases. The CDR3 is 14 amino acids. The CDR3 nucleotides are TGTGCCAGCAGTTACGATGGGAAGGGAGTTGGCTACACCTTC. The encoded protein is CASSYDGKGVGYTF.

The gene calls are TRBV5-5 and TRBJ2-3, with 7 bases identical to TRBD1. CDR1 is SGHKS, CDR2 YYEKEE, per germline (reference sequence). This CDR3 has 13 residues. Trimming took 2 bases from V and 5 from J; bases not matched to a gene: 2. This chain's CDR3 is CASSFDREDTQYF. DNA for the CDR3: TGTGCCAGCAGCTTCGACAGGGAAGATACGCAGTATTTT.

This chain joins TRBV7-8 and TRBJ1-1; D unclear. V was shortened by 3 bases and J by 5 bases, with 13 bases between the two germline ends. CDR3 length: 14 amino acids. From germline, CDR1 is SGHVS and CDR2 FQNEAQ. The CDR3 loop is CASSFQSTLTEAFF. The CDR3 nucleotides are TGTGCCAGCAGCTTTCAATCGACCCTAACTGAAGCTTTCTTT.

The CDR3, as DNA: TGTGCCAGCAGTTTAAGAGGGACAGATCGCAATCAGCCCCAGCATTTT. It codes for CASSLRGTDRNQPQHF. V usage is TRBV27 and J usage is TRBJ1-5; TRBD1 matches at 7 bases. V trimming: 2 bases; J trimming: 2 bases; junction bases outside the gene matches: 6. This CDR3 is built from 16 residues. Germline values: CDR1 MNHEY, CDR2 SMNVEV (reference sequence).

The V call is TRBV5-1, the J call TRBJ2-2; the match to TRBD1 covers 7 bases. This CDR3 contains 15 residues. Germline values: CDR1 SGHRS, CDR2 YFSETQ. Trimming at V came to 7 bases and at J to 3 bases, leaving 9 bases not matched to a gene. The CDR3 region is CASGSEGAHTGELFF. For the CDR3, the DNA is TGCGCCAGCGGCTCCGAGGGGGCGCACACCGGGGAGCTGTTTTTT.

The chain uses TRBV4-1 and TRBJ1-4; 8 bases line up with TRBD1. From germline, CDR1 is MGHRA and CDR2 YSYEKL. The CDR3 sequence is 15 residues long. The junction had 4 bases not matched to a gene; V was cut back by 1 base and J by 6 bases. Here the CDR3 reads CASSQARQGYEKLFF. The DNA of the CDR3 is TGCGCCAGCAGCCAAGCCCGACAGGGGTATGAAAAACTGTTTTTT.

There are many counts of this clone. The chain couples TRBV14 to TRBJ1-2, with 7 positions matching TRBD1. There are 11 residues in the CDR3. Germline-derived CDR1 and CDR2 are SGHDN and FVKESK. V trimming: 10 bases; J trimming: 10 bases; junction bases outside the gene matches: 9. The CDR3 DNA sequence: TGTGCCAACGACAGGGATCCATTCTACACCTTC. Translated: CANDRDPFYTF.

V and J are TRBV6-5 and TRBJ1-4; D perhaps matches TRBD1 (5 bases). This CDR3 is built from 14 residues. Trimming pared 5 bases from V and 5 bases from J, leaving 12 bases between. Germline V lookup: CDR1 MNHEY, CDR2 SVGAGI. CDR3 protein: CASSDTGLNEKLFF. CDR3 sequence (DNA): TGTGCCAGCAGTGATACGGGACTCAATGAAAAACTGTTTTTT.